This T cell receptor (beta chain) was recovered during a study of OX40 agonist ivuxolimab in advanced cancers. The table came from immunoSEQ multiplex PCR; TCRdb's copy has only in-frame clones and leaves some out. Here the sample spans 34,000 or so clones, roughly 80% being singletons. Trimming took off 5 bases at V and 7 bases at J, with 11 bases between the two ends. This CDR3 comprises 13 residues. The germline V gene encodes CDR1 SGHTA and CDR2 FQGTGA. This clone showed up just a few times. This specimen was CD4+ or CD8+ T cells sorted from blood, taken in a trial of the OX40 agonist ivuxolimab. This TCR derives from an adult with an advanced solid tumor such as melanoma, head and neck, liver or kidney cancer. The gene calls are TRBV7-3 and TRBJ2-2; D is unresolved. The CDR3 region is CASSPLHGGELFF. For the CDR3, the DNA is TGTGCCAGCAGCCCCCTTCATGGCGGGGAGCTGTTTTTT.